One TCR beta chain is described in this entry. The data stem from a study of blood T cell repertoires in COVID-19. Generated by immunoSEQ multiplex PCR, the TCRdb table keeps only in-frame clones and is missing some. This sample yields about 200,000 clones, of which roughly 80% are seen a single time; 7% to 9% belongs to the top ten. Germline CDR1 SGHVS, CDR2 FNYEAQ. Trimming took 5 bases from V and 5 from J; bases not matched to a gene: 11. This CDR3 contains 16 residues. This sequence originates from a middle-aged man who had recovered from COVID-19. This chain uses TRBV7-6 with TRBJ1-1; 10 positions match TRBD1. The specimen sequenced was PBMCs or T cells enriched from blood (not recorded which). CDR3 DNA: TGTGCCAGCAGCCAGATGACAGGGGGCAGAGAGACTGAAGCTTTCTTT. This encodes CASSQMTGGRETEAFF.